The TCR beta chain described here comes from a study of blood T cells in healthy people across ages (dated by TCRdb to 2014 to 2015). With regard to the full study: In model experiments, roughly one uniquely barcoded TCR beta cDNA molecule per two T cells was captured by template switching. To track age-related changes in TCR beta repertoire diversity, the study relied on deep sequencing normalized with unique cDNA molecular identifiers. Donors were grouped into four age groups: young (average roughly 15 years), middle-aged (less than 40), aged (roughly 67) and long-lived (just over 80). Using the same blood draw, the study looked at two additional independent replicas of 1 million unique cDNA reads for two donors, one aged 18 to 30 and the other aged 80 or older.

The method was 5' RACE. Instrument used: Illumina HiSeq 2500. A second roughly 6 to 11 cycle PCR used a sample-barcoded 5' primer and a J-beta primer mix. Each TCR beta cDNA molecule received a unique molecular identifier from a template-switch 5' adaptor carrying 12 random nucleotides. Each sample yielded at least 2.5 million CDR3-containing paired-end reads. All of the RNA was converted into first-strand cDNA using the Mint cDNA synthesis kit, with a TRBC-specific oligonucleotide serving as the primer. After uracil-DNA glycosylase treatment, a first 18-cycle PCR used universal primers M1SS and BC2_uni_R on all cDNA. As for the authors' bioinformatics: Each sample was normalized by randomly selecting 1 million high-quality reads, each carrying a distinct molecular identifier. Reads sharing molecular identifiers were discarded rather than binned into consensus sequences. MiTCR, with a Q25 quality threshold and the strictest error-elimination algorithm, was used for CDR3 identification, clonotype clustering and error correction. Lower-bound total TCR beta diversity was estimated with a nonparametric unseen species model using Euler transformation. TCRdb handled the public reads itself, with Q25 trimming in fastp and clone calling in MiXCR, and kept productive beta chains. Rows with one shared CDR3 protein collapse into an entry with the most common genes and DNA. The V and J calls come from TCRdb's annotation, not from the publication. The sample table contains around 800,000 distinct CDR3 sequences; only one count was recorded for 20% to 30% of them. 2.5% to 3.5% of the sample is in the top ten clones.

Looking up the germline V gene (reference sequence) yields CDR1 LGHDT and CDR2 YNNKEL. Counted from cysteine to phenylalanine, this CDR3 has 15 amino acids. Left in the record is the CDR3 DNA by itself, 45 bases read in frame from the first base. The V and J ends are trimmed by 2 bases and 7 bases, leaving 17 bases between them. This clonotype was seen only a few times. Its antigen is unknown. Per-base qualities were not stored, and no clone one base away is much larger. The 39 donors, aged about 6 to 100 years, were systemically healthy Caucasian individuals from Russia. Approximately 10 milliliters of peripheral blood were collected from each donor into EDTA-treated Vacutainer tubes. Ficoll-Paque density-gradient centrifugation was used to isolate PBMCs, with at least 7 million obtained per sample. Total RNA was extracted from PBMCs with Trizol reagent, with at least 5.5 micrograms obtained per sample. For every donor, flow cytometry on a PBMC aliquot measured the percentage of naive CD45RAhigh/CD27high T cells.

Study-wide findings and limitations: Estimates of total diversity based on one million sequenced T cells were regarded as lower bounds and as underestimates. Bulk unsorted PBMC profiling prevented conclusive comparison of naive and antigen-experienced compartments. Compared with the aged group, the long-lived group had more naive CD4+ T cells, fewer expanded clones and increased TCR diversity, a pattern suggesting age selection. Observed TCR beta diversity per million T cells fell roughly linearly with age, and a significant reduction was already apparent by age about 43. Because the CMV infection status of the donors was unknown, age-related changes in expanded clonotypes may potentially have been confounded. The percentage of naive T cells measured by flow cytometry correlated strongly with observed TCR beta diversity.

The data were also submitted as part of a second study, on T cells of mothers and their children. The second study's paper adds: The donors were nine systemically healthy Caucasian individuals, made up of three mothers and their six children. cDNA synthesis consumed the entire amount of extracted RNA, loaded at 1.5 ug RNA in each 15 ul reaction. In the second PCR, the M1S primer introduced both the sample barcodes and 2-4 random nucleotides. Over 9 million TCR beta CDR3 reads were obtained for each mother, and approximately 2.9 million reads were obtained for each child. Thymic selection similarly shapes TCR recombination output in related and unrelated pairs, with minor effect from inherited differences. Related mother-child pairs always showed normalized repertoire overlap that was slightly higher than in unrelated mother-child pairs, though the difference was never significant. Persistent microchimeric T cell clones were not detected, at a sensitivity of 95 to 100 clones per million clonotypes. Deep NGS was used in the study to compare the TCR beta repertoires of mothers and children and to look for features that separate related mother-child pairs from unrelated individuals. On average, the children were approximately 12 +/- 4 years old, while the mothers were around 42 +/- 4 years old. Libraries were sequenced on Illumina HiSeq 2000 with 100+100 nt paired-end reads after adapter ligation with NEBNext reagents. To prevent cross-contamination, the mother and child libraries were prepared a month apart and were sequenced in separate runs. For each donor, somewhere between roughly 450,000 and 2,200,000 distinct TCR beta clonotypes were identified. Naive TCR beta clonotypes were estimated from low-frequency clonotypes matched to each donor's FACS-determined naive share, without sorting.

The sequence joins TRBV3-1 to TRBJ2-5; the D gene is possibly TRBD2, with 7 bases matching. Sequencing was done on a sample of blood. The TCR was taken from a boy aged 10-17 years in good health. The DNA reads TGTGCCAGCAGCCAAAACGGGGGGCCGGGGGGGACCCAGTACTTC. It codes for CASSQNGGPGGTQYF.